This TCR beta chain originates from a study of technical replicates of blood from a few donors. Trimming cost V 5 bases and J 1 base, with 8 bases left between them. CDR3 length equals 13 residues. The germline gives CDR1 SGHTA, CDR2 FQGTGA. Sequencing used immunoSEQ multiplex PCR; TCRdb keeps in-frame clones, though not all of them. The table lists around 53,000 clones, roughly 86% of them singletons, with 5.6% in the top ten. This chain joins TRBV7-3 and TRBJ1-1; D is undetermined. This sequence originates from a human donor in good health. Some clones in this sample may be carry-over from other donors' samples. The specimen sequenced was PBMCs. This CDR3 reads CASSAQSNTEAFF. The CDR3 region has the DNA TGTGCCAGCAGCGCCCAGTCGAACACTGAAGCTTTCTTT.